The next 25 T cell receptor beta chains were all read from a single sample in a study of graft-versus-host responses after intestinal transplantation. Generated by immunoSEQ multiplex PCR, the TCRdb table keeps only in-frame clones and is missing some. The sample consists of under 130,000 clones, 80% to 95% of them appearing once. These receptors' targets are unknown. The source was unstimulated CD8+ T cells sorted from spleen or lymph node cells, collected before intestinal transplant. Receptor source: a human donor who received an intestinal transplant.

V usage is TRBV11-2 and J usage is TRBJ2-5; D not certain. From germline, CDR1 is SGHAT and CDR2 FQNNGV. Between the trimmed V and J ends, which lost 4 bases and 11 bases, there was a span of 11 bases. This CDR3 region has 11 residues. CDR3 in amino acids: CASSSYGEQYF. CDR3 DNA sequence: TGTGCCAGCAGCTCCTATGGAGAGCAGTACTTC.

V is TRBV15 and J is TRBJ1-6; 7 nucleotides line up with TRBD1. CDR1 is LNHNV and CDR2 is YYDKDF in the germline V gene (reference sequence). This CDR3 has 15 residues. V gave up 3 bases and J gave up 5 bases; unmatched junction bases: 4. CDR3 coding DNA: TGTGCCACCAGCAGCGGAACAGGGGATAATTCACCCCTCCACTTT. Translation: CATSSGTGDNSPLHF.

The J gene is TRBJ2-3, the V gene TRBV9; the D is unclear. This CDR3 contains 11 residues. Trimming stripped 5 bases from V and 3 bases from J, with 4 bases between. Germline V CDR1 and CDR2: SGDLS, YYNGEE. The CDR3 nucleotides read TGTGCCAGCAGTTATACAGATACGCAGTATTTT. Translated, it gives CASSYTDTQYF.

The chain couples TRBV9 to TRBJ2-7; the D call may be TRBD1 or TRBD2 (5 bases each). The CDR3 sequence is 15 residues long. CDR1 is SGDLS, CDR2 YYNGEE, per germline. Between the trimmed V and J ends, which lost 0 bases and 3 bases, there was a span of 13 bases. The CDR3 sequence: CASSVEWDRDYEQYF. The CDR3 bases are TGTGCCAGCAGCGTAGAGTGGGACCGGGACTACGAGCAGTACTTC.

This chain links TRBV7-2 with TRBJ2-1, with D perhaps matching TRBD2 (5 bases). Germline-derived CDR1 and CDR2 are SGHTA and FQGNSA. Trimming removed 5 bases at V and 8 bases at J, with 16 bases between. This CDR3 has 14 amino acids. CDR3: CASSLGALGDEQFF. Written as DNA, the CDR3 is TGTGCCAGCAGCCTTGGAGCGCTCGGGGATGAGCAGTTCTTC.

The chain's CDR3 is CASSKTQHYGYTF. The CDR3 bases are TGTGCCAGTAGTAAAACCCAGCACTATGGCTACACCTTC. The rearrangement links TRBV19 to TRBJ1-2; D remains ambiguous. This CDR3 contains 13 residues. From germline, CDR1 is LNHDA and CDR2 SQIVND (reference sequence). V shed 4 bases and J shed 3 bases, with 9 bases lying between them.

As for this clone: The same CDR3 arises from other DNA sequences in this sample as well. V gene TRBV4-1 combines with J gene TRBJ2-7; 10 positions match TRBD1. V was pared by 0 bases and J by 4 bases, with 3 bases of the junction left unmatched. The CDR3 extends over 15 amino acids. In germline, CDR1 is MGHRA, CDR2 YSYEKL. The CDR3 region is CASSQESDRGYEQYF. For the CDR3, the DNA is TGCGCCAGCAGCCAAGAATCGGACAGGGGGTACGAGCAGTACTTC.

The chain links TRBV6-6 to TRBJ1-2; D is possibly TRBD1 (5 bases). This CDR3 region has 13 residues. Germline V gene lookup returns CDR1 MNHNY and CDR2 SVGAGI (reference sequence). V was pared by 0 bases and J by 8 bases, with 10 bases between. CDR3 DNA sequence: TGTGCCAGCAGTTACTCGGATCGGGGCGGCTACACCTTC. Its protein product is CASSYSDRGGYTF.

This clone has more than one count but fewer than ten. The chain links TRBV5-4 to TRBJ1-1; D perhaps matches TRBD1 (5 bases). CDR3 size: 15 residues. Germline V lookup: CDR1 SGHNT, CDR2 YYREEE (reference sequence). The V end was cut by 4 bases, the J end by 7 bases, with 20 bases between. The CDR3 loop is CASSPGRDPGLEAFF. The CDR3 DNA reads TGTGCCAGCAGCCCTGGGAGGGACCCAGGGCTTGAAGCTTTCTTT. Filled out from reference TRBV5-4 and TRBJ1-1, the complete variable domain reads ETGVTQSPTHLIKTRGQQVTLRCSSQSGHNTVSWYQQALGQGPQFIFQYYREEENGRGNFPPRFSGLQFPNYSSELNVNALELDDSALYLCASSPGRDPGLEAFFGQGTRLTVV.

The CDR3, as DNA: TGTGCCTGGAGTGTAAGTCCCCTGGACAGGGCTGGAAACACCATATATTTT. This sequence encodes CAWSVSPLDRAGNTIYF. This chain uses TRBV30 with TRBJ1-3, with 8 bases matching TRBD1. V dropped 0 bases and J dropped 2; count of bases not matched to a gene: 9. The CDR3 length is 17 residues. The germline V gene has CDR1 GTSNPN and CDR2 SVGIG (reference sequence).

This clone appeared once. The V call is TRBV9, the J call TRBJ1-2; TRBD1 aligns across 10 bases. Germline V gives CDR1 SGDLS, CDR2 YYNGEE. With V trimmed by 4 bases and J by 8 bases, 8 bases remained unmatched. This CDR3 contains 14 residues. CDR3 loop: CASSRPGTGVGYTF. CDR3 coding DNA: TGTGCCAGCAGCAGGCCCGGGACAGGGGTCGGCTACACCTTC. Variable domain in full (rest from reference TRBV9 and TRBJ1-2): DSGVTQTPKHLITATGQRVTLRCSPRSGDLSVYWYQQSLDQGLQFLIQYYNGEERAKGNILERFSAQQFPDLHSELNLSSLELGDSALYFCASSRPGTGVGYTFGSGTRLTVV.

The chain recombines TRBV5-8 with TRBJ1-1; unclear D gene. The CDR3 totals 14 residues. Germline CDR1 is SGHTS and CDR2 is YDEGEE. The ends were cut back, 4 bases at V and 1 base at J, with 11 bases in the middle. The CDR3 coding sequence is TGTGCCAGCAGCCGGGGTAGTTCGAACACTGAAGCTTTCTTT. Amino acid sequence: CASSRGSSNTEAFF.

The chain links TRBV19 to TRBJ2-1, with a possible D match to TRBD1 (5 bases). This CDR3 is built from 15 residues. With 0 bases removed from V and 8 bases from J, the gap between germline ends came to 14 bases. In germline, CDR1 is LNHDA, CDR2 SQIVND (reference sequence). The chain's CDR3 is CASSIDVGRVDEQFF. CDR3 in DNA: TGTGCCAGTAGTATAGACGTCGGCAGGGTAGATGAGCAGTTCTTC.

The chain uses TRBV4-1 and TRBJ2-1, with TRBD2 matching over 15 bases. The V and J ends lost 8 bases and 5 bases, in that order; junction bases with no gene match: 7. Germline CDR1 reads MGHRA; CDR2 reads YSYEKL. The CDR3 sequence is 16 residues long. The CDR3 reads CASAPGLAGGDNEQFF. In DNA form, the CDR3 reads TGCGCCAGCGCCCCCGGACTAGCGGGGGGGGACAATGAGCAGTTCTTC.

The chain recombines TRBV4-2 with TRBJ2-1; D uncertain. Germline V lookup: CDR1 LGHNA, CDR2 YNFKEQ. Trimming left V 2 bases short and J 5 bases short, with 22 bases between. The CDR3 runs 18 residues. The CDR3 DNA is TGTGCCAGCAGCCAAAATCCCCCTGGAAGCGTAGGAGACAATGAGCAGTTCTTC. The encoded protein is CASSQNPPGSVGDNEQFF.

The gene calls are TRBV4-1 and TRBJ2-1; tentatively, D is TRBD2 (5 bases). Between the trimmed V and J ends, which lost 1 base and 8 bases, there was a span of 12 bases. Germline V gene sequence: CDR1 MGHRA, CDR2 YSYEKL. CDR3 length: 14 residues. Here the CDR3 DNA reads TGCGCCAGCAGCCAAGGTCCGGACTCGGATGAGCAGTTCTTC. Translation: CASSQGPDSDEQFF.

The chain uses TRBV19 and TRBJ2-1, with TRBD1 matching over 9 bases. The CDR3 is 14 amino acids. Looked up from germline, CDR1 is LNHDA and CDR2 is SQIVND (reference sequence). Unmatched junction bases numbered 7, after V lost 7 bases and J lost 6 bases. The CDR3 DNA reads as TGTGCCAGTACTTGGACAGGGGCCAGCAATGAGCAGTTCTTC. It translates to CASTWTGASNEQFF.

The V and J genes are TRBV2 and TRBJ2-1; D perhaps matches TRBD1 (6 bases). V was cut by 6 bases and J by 2 bases, with 17 bases left in between. The CDR3 has 16 residues. Germline V gene data show CDR1 as SNHLY and CDR2 as FYNNEI. The CDR3 loop reads CASRIERGGAYNEQFF. CDR3 DNA sequence: TGTGCCAGCAGGATTGAGCGAGGGGGTGCCTACAATGAGCAGTTCTTC. The full variable domain, in which reference TRBV2 and TRBJ2-1 provide the parts outside the CDR3, is EPEVTQTPSHQVTQMGQEVILRCVPISNHLYFYWYRQILGQKVEFLVSFYNNEISEKSEIFDDQFSVERPDGSNFTLKIRSTKLEDSAMYFCASRIERGGAYNEQFFGPGTRLTVL.

This clone was recorded only once. The chain joins TRBV6-1 to TRBJ1-1; D uncertain. CDR1 MNHNS and CDR2 SASEGT come from the germline V gene. Trimming removed 6 bases from V and 1 base from J, with 9 bases in between. This CDR3 has 13 amino acids. For the CDR3, the DNA is TGTGCCAGCAGGGAGGGAACGAACACTGAAGCTTTCTTT. It specifies CASREGTNTEAFF.

This chain joins TRBV5-5 and TRBJ2-7; a possible D gene is TRBD2 (6 bases). Trimming stripped 2 bases from V and 7 bases from J, with 19 bases between. The CDR3 is made up of 15 amino acids. CDR1 is SGHKS, CDR2 YYEKEE, per germline (reference sequence). The CDR3 DNA follows: TGTGCCAGCAGCTTAGAGTCACTAGAGGGACTGGAGCAGTACTTC. This sequence encodes CASSLESLEGLEQYF.

The chain employs TRBV27 and TRBJ1-1; a weak D match, TRBD1 (6 bases). The CDR3 is 14 residues long. CDR1 is MNHEY, CDR2 SMNVEV, per germline (reference sequence). V gave up 10 bases and J gave up 3 bases, with 18 bases separating them. CDR3 amino acids: CATSERGGHTEAFF. The CDR3, as DNA: TGTGCCACCTCGGAGAGGGGGGGGCACACTGAAGCTTTCTTT.

J is TRBJ1-5 and V is TRBV2; weak D call: TRBD1 (5 bases). Trimming cost V 3 bases and J 7 bases, with 16 bases left between them. The germline CDR1 and CDR2 sequences are SNHLY and FYNNEI. There are 15 residues in the CDR3. CDR3 protein: CASSDSGTKYQPQHF. The CDR3 bases are TGTGCCAGCAGTGACTCGGGGACGAAGTACCAGCCCCAGCATTTT.

The chain joins TRBV7-6 to TRBJ2-3; the D is unclear. Germline V gene lookup returns CDR1 SGHVS and CDR2 FNYEAQ. The CDR3 contains 17 residues. Trimming removed 1 base from V and 0 bases from J, with 14 bases in between. In DNA, the CDR3 is TGTGCCAGCAGCTTAGAGGTCCTCGGTGCTAGCACAGATACGCAGTATTTT. Translated, it gives CASSLEVLGASTDTQYF.

This chain links TRBV6-6 with TRBJ2-1; D is tentatively TRBD1 or TRBD2 (7 bases each). The length of the CDR3 is 12 residues. Per the germline V gene, CDR1 is MNHNY and CDR2 is SVGAGI (reference sequence). Trimming removed 6 bases at V and 9 bases at J, with 12 bases between. CDR3 DNA: TGTGCCAGCAGCGACAGGGAGGGTGAGCAGTTCTTC. This gives the protein CASSDREGEQFF.

Details on this clone: Other DNA variants within this sample encode the same CDR3. V usage is TRBV9 and J usage is TRBJ1-2; no firm D call. V was cut by 4 bases and J by 4 bases, with 11 bases left in between. The CDR3 extends over 13 amino acids. From germline, CDR1 is SGDLS and CDR2 YYNGEE. CDR3 residues: CASSSRDFYGYTF. CDR3 DNA sequence: TGTGCCAGCAGCAGTCGGGATTTCTATGGCTACACCTTC.